The 8 T cell receptor beta chains presented below share a single source sample, sequenced in a study of shared clonotypes between healthy human individuals. Positively selected for CCR7, the CD45RO-negative cells used as naive CD8 cells excluded terminally differentiated effector memory CD45RA+ cells. Sequenced by immunoSEQ multiplex PCR; TCRdb stores in-frame clones only, minus some. This table has over 2,000,000 clones, 85% to 95% appearing once. Sequencing was performed on naive CD8+ T cells from PBMCs. These receptors were obtained from a man aged 18 to 29 in good health. Some clones in this sample may be carry-over from other donors' samples.

A single count supports this clone. In nucleotides, the CDR3 is TGTGCCAGCTCACCCCTCCTTCTGGACAATGAGCAGTTCTTC. Translation gives CASSPLLLDNEQFF. The chain has TRBV18 and TRBJ2-1, with D unresolved. The V and J ends lost 3 bases and 5 bases respectively, with 11 bases between them. CDR1 KGHSH and CDR2 LQKENI come from the germline V gene. The CDR3 spans 14 residues.

The chain is built from TRBV29-1 and TRBJ2-2, with 12 bases fitting TRBD2. Per germline, CDR1 SQVTM and CDR2 ANQGSEA. V lost 6 bases, J lost 0 bases, and 5 bases stayed unmatched. The length of the CDR3 is 16 residues. CDR3 DNA: TGCAGCGTAGCGGGACTAGCGGGCGCGAACACCGGGGAGCTGTTTTTT. It yields the protein CSVAGLAGANTGELFF.

This clone was detected only once. The genes are TRBV5-1 and TRBJ2-1, with D possibly being TRBD1 or TRBD2 (6 bases each). This CDR3 has 13 residues. V lost 0 bases to trimming and J lost 15 bases, with 16 bases between them. Germline-derived CDR1 and CDR2 are SGHRS and YFSETQ. Here the CDR3 DNA reads TGCGCCAGCAGCTTGGAAGCCGGGGGCGCCCGGTTCTTC. As protein: CASSLEAGGARFF.

V is TRBV5-8 and J is TRBJ1-2; 8 nucleotides align to TRBD1. The CDR3 has 15 amino acids. The germline V gene has CDR1 SGHTS and CDR2 YDEGEE. V lost 2 bases, J lost 2 bases, and 5 bases stayed unmatched. The chain's CDR3 is CASSFRWTGNYGYTF. The DNA of the CDR3 is TGTGCCAGCAGCTTTCGCTGGACAGGGAACTATGGCTACACCTTC.

The chain is built from TRBV27 and TRBJ2-1; tentatively, D is TRBD1 or TRBD2 (5 bases each). This CDR3 is 16 amino acids long. From germline, CDR1 is MNHEY and CDR2 SMNVEV (reference sequence). Trimming shortened V by 3 bases and J by 8 bases, and 20 bases separated the two germline ends. CDR3 sequence reads: CASSFLEPTGTHEQFF. For the CDR3, the DNA is TGTGCCAGCAGTTTTTTGGAACCGACGGGGACCCATGAGCAGTTCTTC.

Worth noting for this clone: The same CDR3 is also encoded by other DNA sequences in this sample. This chain joins TRBV19 and TRBJ2-5, with D unresolved. Germline V gives CDR1 LNHDA, CDR2 SQIVND (reference sequence). The V end lost 0 bases, the J end lost 3 bases, and 5 bases lay between the germline ends. The length of the CDR3 is 13 residues. This CDR3 is CASSIDQEETQYF. In nucleotides, the CDR3 is TGTGCCAGTAGTATAGATCAGGAAGAGACCCAGTACTTC.

The chain links TRBV11-2 to TRBJ2-1, with TRBD2 matching 9 bases. The germline gives CDR1 SGHAT, CDR2 FQNNGV. CDR3 length equals 17 residues. V was pared by 3 bases and J by 7 bases, with 13 bases of the junction left unmatched. DNA of the CDR3: TGTGCCAGCAGCTTCAATTGGCGGGAGGGCCGAAGAAATGAGCAGTTCTTC. Translated, it gives CASSFNWREGRRNEQFF.

V is TRBV19 and J is TRBJ2-7; D unresolved. Trimming removed 3 bases at V and 0 bases at J, with 15 bases between. This CDR3 has 16 amino acids. Germline V gives CDR1 LNHDA, CDR2 SQIVND (reference sequence). The CDR3, as DNA: TGTGCCAGTAGTATCACCGCGGACGGCCTCTCCTACGAGCAGTACTTC. Its protein product is CASSITADGLSYEQYF. The full variable domain, rest sourced from reference TRBV19 and TRBJ2-7, is DGGITQSPKYLFRKEGQNVTLSCEQNLNHDAMYWYRQDPGQGLRLIYYSQIVNDFQKGDIAEGYSVSREKKESFPLTVTSAQKNPTAFYLCASSITADGLSYEQYFGPGTRLTVT.